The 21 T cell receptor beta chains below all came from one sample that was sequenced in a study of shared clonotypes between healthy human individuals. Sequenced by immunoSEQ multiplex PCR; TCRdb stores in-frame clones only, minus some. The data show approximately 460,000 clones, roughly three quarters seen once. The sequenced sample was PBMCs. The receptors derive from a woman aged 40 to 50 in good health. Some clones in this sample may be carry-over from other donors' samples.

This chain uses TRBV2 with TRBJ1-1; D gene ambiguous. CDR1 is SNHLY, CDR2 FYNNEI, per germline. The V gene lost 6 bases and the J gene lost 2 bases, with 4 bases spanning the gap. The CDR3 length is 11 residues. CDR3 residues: CASRVNTEAFF. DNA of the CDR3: TGTGCCAGCAGAGTTAACACTGAAGCTTTCTTT.

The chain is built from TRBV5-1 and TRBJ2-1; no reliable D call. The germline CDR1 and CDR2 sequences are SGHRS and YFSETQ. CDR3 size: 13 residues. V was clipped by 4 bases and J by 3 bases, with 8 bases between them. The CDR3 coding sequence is TGCGCCAGCAGCGAGCTTGACTACAATGAGCAGTTCTTC. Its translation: CASSELDYNEQFF.

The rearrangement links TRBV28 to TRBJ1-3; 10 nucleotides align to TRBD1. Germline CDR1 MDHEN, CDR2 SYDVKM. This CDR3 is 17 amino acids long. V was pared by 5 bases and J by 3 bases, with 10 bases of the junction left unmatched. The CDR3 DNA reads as TGTGCCAGCAGTCTCTCGACAGGGGGCGTGATTGGAAACACCATATATTTT. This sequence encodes CASSLSTGGVIGNTIYF.

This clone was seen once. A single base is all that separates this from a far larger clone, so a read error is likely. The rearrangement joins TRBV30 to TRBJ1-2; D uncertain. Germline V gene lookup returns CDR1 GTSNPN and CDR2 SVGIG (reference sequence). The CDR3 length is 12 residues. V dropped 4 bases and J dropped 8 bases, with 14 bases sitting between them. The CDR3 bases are TGTGCCTGGACCATGAACGGCGGAGGCTACACCTTC. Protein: CAWTMNGGGYTF.

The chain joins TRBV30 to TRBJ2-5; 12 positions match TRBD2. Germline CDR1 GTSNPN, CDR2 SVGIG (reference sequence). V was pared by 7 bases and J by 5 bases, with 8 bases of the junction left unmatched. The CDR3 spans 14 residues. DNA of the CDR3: TGTGCCTCGATCCTCGGACTAGCGGGGGAGACCCAGTACTTC. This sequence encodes CASILGLAGETQYF.

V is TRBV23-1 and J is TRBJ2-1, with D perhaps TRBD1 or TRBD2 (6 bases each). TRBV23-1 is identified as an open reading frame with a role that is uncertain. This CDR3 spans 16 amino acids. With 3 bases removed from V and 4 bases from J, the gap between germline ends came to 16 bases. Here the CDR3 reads CASSQPTGREYNEQFF. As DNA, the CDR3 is TGCGCCAGCAGTCAGCCGACAGGCCGGGAGTACAATGAGCAGTTCTTC.

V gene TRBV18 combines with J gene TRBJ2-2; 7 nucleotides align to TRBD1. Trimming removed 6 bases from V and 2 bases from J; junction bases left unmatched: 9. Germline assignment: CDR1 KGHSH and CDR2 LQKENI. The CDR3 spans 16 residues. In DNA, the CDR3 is TGTGCCAGCTCCTGGGGAAGGGACAGCAACACCGGGGAGCTGTTTTTT. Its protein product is CASSWGRDSNTGELFF.

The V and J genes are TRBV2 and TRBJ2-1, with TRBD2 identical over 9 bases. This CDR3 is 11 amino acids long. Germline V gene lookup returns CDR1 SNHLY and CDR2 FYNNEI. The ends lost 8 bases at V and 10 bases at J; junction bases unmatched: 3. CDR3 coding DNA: TGTGCCAGCGCTCTAGCGGGAGAGCAGTTCTTC. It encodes CASALAGEQFF.

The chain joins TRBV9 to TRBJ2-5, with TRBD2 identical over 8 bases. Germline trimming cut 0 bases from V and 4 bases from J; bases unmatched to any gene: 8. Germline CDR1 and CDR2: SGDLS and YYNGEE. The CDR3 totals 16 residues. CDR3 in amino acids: CASSVEGRAGVETQYF. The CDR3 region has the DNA TGTGCCAGCAGCGTAGAGGGCCGAGCGGGAGTAGAGACCCAGTACTTC.

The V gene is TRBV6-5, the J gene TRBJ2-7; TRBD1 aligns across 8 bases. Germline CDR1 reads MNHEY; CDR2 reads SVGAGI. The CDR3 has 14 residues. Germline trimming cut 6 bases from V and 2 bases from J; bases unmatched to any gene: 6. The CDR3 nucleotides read TGTGCCAGCAGACAGGACAGGGCCCCCTACGAGCAGTACTTC. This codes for CASRQDRAPYEQYF.

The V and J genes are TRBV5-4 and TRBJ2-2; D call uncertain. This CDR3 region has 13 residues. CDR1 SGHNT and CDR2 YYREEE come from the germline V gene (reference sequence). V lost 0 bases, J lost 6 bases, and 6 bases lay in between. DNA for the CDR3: TGTGCCAGCAGCTTGGTGGTGCCCGGGGAGCTGTTTTTT. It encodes CASSLVVPGELFF.

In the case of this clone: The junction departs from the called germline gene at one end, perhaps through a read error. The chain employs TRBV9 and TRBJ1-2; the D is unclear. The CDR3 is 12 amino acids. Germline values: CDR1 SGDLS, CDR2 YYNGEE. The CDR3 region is CASSSSRSMAAF. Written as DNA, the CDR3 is TGTGCCAGCAGCTCGAGCCGGAGTATGGCCGCTTTC.

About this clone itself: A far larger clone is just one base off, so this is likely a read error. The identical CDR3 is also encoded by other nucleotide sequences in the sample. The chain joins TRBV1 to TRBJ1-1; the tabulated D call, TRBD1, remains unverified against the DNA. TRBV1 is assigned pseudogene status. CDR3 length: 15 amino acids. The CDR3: CTSSQEDRENTEAFF. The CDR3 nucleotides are TGCACCAGCAGCCAAGAAGACAGGGAGAACACCGAAGCTTTCTTT.

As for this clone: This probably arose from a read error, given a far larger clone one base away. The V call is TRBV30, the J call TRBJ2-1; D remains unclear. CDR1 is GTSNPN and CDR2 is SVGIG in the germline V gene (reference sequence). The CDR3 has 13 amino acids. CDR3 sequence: CAWMFTSYNEQLF. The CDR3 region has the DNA TGTGCCTGGATGTTTACGAGCTACAATGAGCAGCTCTTC.

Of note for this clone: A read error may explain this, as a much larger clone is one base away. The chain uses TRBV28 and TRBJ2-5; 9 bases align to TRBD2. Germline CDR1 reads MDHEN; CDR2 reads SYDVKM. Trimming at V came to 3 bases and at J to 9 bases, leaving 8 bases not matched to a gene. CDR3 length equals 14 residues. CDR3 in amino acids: CASSLGGGAEAQYF. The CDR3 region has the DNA TGTGCCAGCAGTTTGGGCGGGGGGGCGGAGGCCCAGTACTTC.

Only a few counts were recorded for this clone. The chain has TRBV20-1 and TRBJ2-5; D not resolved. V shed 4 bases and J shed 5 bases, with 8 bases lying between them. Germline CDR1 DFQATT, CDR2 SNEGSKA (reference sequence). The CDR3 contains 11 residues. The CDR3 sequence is CSATIRETQYF. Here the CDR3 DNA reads TGCAGTGCTACTATTAGGGAGACCCAGTACTTC.

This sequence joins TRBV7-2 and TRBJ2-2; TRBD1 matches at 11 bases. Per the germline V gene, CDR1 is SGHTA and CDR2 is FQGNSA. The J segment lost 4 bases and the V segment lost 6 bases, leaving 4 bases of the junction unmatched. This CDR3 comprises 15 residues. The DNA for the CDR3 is TGTGCCAGCAGTCGGGACAGGGGGTCCACCGGGGAGCTGTTTTTT. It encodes CASSRDRGSTGELFF.

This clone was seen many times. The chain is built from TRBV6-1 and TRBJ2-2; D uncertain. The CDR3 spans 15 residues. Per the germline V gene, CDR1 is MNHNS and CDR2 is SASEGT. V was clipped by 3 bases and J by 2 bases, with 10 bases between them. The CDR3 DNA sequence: TGTGCCAGCAGTGACGAAGTGGAAAACACCGGGGAGCTGTTTTTT. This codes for CASSDEVENTGELFF.

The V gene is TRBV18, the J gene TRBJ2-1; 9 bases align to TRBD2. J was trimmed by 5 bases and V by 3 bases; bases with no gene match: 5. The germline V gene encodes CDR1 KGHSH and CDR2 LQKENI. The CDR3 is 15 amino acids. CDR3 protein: CASSPSSGTNNEQFF. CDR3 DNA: TGTGCCAGCTCACCCTCTAGCGGGACGAACAATGAGCAGTTCTTC.

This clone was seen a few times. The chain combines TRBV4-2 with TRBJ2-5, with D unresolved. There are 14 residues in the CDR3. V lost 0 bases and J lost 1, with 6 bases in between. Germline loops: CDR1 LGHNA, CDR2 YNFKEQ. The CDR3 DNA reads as TGTGCCAGCAGCCAAGAGGGCTTCCAAGAGACCCAGTACTTC. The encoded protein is CASSQEGFQETQYF.

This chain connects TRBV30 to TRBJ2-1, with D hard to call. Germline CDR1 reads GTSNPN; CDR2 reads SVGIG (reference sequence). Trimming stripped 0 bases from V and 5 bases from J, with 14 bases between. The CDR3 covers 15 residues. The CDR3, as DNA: TGTGCCTGGAGTGTCGGTATCTATTACGACAATGAGCAGTTCTTC. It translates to CAWSVGIYYDNEQFF.